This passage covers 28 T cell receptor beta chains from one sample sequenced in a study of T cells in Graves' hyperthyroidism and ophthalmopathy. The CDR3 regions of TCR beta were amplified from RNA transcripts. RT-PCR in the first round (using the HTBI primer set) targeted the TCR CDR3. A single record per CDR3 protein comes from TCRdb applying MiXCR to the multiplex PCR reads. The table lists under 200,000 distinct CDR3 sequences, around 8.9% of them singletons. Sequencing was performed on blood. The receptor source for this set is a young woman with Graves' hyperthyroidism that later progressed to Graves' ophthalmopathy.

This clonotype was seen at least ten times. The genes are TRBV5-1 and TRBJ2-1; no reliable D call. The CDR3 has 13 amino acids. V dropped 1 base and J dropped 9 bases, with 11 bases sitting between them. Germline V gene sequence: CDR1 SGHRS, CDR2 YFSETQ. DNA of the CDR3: TGCGCCAGCAGCTTGCCCGCCACAAGTGAGCAGTTCTTC. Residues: CASSLPATSEQFF.

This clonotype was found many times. The DNA of the CDR3 is TGCAGTGCTAGAGAGTACCAAGAGACCCAGTACTTC. Its protein is CSAREYQETQYF. V gene TRBV20-1 combines with J gene TRBJ2-5; D gene ambiguous. Germline CDR1 DFQATT, CDR2 SNEGSKA (reference sequence). Trimming shortened V by 0 bases and J by 0 bases, and 2 bases separated the two germline ends. The CDR3 length is 12 residues.

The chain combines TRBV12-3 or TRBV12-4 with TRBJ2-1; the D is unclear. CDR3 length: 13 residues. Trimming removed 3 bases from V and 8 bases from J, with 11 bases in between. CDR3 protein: CASSLNGDHEQFF. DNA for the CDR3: TGTGCCAGCAGTTTGAACGGAGACCATGAGCAGTTCTTC.

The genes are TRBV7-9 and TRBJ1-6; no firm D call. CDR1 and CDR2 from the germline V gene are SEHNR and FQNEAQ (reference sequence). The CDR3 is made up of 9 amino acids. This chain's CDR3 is CAYGSPLHF. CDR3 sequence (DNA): TGTGCATACGGCTCACCCCTCCACTTT.

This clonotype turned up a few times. CDR3 protein: CASSRDLSSVGSGQPQHF. The CDR3, as DNA: TGCGCCAGCAGCCGGGACTTGAGCTCGGTCGGCTCGGGTCAGCCCCAGCATTTT. The V call is TRBV4-1, the J call TRBJ1-5, with D maybe TRBD1 (5 bases). Germline values: CDR1 MGHRA, CDR2 YSYEKL. The CDR3 extends over 18 amino acids. The V gene lost 4 bases and the J gene lost 6 bases, with 25 bases spanning the gap.

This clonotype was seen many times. DNA for the CDR3: TGTGCCAGTAGTATGACGGCCATAGCGGGAGTACCAGATACGCAGTATTTT. Protein: CASSMTAIAGVPDTQYF. The chain recombines TRBV19 with TRBJ2-3, with 9 bases that match TRBD2. V gave up 3 bases and J gave up 4 bases; unmatched junction bases: 11. This CDR3 spans 17 amino acids. Germline lookup yields CDR1 LNHDA and CDR2 SQIVND (reference sequence).

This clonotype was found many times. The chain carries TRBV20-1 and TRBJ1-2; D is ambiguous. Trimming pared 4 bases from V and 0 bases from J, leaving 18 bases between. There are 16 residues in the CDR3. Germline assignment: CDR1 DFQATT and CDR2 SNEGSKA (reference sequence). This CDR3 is CSATHRAEESNYGYTF. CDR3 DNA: TGCAGTGCTACCCATCGGGCGGAAGAGTCTAACTATGGCTACACCTTC.

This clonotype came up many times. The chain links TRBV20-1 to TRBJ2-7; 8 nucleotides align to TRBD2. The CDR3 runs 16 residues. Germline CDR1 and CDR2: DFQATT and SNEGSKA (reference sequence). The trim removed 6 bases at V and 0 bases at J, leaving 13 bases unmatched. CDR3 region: CSASGALAGSSYEQYF. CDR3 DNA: TGCAGTGCATCAGGGGCCTTAGCGGGGAGCTCCTACGAGCAGTACTTC.

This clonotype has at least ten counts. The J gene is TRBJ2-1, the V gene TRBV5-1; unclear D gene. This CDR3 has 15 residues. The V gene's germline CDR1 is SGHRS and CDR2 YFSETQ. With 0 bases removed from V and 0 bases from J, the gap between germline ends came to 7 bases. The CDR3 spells CASSLEQSSYNEQFF. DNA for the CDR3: TGCGCCAGCAGCTTGGAACAGAGCTCCTACAATGAGCAGTTCTTC.

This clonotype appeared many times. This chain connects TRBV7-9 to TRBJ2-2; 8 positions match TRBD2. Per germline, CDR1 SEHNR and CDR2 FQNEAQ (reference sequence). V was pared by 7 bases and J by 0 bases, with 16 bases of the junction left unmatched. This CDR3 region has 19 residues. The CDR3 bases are TGTGCCAGCAAACGGTTGGGTCTGAGCGGGGGTTCGAACACCGGGGAGCTGTTTTTT. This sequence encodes CASKRLGLSGGSNTGELFF.

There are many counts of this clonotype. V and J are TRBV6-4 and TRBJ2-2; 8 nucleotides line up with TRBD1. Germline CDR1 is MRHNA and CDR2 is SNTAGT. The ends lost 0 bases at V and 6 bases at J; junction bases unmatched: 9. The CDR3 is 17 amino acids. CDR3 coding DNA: TGTGCCAGCAGTGACTCATGGTTGTCAGGGGGCTCCGGGGAGCTGTTTTTT. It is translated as CASSDSWLSGGSGELFF.

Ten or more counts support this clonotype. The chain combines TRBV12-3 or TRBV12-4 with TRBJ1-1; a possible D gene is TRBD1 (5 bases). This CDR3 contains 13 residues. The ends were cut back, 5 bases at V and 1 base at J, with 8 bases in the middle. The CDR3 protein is CASSVDRNTEAFF. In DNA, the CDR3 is TGTGCCAGCAGTGTCGACAGGAACACTGAAGCTTTCTTT.

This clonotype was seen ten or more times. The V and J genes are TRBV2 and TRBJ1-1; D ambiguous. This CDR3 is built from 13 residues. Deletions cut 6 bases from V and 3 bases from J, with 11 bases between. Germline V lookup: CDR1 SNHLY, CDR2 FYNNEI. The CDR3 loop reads CASRVGVDTEAFF. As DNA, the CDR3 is TGTGCCAGCAGGGTGGGAGTCGACACTGAAGCTTTCTTT.

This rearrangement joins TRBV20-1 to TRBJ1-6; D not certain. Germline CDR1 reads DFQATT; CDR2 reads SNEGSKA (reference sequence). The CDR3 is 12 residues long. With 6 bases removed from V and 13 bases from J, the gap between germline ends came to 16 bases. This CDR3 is CSAKTSGGPLHF. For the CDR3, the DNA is TGCAGTGCCAAAACCTCGGGAGGTCCCCTCCACTTT.

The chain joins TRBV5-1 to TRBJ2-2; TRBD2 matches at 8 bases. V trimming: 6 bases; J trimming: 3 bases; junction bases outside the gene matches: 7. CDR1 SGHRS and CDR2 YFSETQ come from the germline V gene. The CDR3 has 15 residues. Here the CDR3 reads CASNPRGDHTGELFF. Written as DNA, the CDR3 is TGCGCCAGCAACCCGCGGGGGGACCACACCGGGGAGCTGTTTTTT.

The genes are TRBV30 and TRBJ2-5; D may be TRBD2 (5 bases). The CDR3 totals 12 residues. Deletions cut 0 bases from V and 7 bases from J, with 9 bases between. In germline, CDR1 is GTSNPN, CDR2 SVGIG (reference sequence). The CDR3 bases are TGTGCCTGGAGTGTGGACTTAGGGACCCAGTACTTC. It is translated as CAWSVDLGTQYF.

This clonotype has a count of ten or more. CDR3 DNA sequence: TGCGCCAGCAGCCCCCGTAGAGTGACGACGGGAGGCTACACCTTC. This codes for CASSPRRVTTGGYTF. The chain links TRBV5-1 to TRBJ1-2; no clear D gene. This CDR3 is 15 amino acids long. The germline CDR1 and CDR2 sequences are SGHRS and YFSETQ. The ends were cut back, 4 bases at V and 8 bases at J, with 21 bases in the middle.

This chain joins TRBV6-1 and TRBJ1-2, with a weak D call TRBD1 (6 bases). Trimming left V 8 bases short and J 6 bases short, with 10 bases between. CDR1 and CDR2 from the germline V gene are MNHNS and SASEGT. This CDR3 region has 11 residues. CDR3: CASRGLDGYTF. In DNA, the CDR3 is TGTGCCAGCCGGGGGCTCGATGGCTACACCTTC.

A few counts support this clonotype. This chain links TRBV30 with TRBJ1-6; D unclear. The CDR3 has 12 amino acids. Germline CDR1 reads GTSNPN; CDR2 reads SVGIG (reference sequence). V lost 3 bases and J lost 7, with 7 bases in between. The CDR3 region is CAWSPSNSPLHF. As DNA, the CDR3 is TGTGCCTGGAGCCCATCGAATTCACCCCTCCACTTT.

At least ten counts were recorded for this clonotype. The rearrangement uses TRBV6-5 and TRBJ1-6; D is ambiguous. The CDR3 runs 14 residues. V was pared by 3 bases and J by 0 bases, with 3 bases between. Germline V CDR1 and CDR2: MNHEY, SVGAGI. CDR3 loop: CASSYRSYNSPLHF. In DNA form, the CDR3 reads TGTGCCAGCAGTTATCGCTCCTATAATTCACCCCTCCACTTT.

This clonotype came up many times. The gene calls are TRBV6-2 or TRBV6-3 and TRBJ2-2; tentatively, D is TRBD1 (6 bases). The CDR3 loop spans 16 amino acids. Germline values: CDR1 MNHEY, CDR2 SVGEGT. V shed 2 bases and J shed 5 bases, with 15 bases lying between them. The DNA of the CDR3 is TGTGCCAGCAGTTACCCCGGCAGGGGTAGGACCGGGGAGCTGTTTTTT. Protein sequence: CASSYPGRGRTGELFF.

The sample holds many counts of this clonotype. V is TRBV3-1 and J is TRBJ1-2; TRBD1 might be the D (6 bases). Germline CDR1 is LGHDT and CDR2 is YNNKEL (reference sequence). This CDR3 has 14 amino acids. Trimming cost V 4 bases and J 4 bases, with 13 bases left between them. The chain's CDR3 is CASSPRTDSYGYTF. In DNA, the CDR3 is TGTGCCAGCAGCCCTCGGACAGATAGCTATGGCTACACCTTC.

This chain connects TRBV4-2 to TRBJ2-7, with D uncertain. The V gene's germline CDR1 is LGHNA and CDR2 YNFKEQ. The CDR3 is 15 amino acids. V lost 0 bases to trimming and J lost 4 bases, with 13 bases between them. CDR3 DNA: TGTGCCAGCAGCCAAGACCAGGAGTATACGTACGAGCAGTACTTC. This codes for CASSQDQEYTYEQYF.

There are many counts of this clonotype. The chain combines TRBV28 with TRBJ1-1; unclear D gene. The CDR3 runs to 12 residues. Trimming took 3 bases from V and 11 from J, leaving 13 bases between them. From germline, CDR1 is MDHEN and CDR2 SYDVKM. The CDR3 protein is CASSFPLTRAFF. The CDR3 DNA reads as TGTGCCAGCAGTTTTCCTCTGACCCGGGCTTTCTTT.

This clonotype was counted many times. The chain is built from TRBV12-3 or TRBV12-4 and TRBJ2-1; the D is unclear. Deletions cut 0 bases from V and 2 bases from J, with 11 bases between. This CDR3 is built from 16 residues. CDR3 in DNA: TGTGCCAGCAGTTTAGCCCCATATGCTCCCTACAATGAGCAGTTCTTC. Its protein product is CASSLAPYAPYNEQFF.

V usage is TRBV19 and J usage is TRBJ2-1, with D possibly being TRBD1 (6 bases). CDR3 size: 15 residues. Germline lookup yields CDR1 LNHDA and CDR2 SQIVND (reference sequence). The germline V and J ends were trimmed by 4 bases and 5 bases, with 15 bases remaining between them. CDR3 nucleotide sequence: TGTGCCAGTAGTACATCCTTCGACAGGCACAATGAGCAGTTCTTC. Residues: CASSTSFDRHNEQFF.

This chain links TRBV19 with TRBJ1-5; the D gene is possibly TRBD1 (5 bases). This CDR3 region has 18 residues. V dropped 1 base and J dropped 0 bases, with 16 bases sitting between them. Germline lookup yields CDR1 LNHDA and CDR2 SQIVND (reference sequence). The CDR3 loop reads CASSIAAGWEYSNQPQHF. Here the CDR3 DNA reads TGTGCCAGTAGTATAGCCGCAGGGTGGGAATATAGCAATCAGCCCCAGCATTTT.

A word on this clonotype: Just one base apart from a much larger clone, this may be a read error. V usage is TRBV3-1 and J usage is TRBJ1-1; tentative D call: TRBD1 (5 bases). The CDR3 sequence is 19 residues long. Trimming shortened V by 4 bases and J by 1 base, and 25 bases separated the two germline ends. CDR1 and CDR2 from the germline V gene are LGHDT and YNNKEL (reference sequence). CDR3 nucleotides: TGTGCCAGCAGCCCACAACTTCCTCCTAGCGCAGGGCCGAACACTGAAGCTTTCTTT. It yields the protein CASSPQLPPSAGPNTEAFF.